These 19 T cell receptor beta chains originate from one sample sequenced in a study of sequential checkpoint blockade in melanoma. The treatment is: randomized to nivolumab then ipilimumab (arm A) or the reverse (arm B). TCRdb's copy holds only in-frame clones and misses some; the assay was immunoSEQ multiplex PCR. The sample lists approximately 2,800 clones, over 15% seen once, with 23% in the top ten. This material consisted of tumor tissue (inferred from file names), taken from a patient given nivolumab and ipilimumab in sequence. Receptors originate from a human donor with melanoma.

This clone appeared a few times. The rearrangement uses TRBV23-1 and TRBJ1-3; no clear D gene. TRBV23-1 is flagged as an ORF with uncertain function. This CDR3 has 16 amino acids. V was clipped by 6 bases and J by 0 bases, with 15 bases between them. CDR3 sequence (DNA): TGCGCCAGCAGCCAAGATTCAGCCCCCTCTGGAAACACCATATATTTT. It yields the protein CASSQDSAPSGNTIYF.

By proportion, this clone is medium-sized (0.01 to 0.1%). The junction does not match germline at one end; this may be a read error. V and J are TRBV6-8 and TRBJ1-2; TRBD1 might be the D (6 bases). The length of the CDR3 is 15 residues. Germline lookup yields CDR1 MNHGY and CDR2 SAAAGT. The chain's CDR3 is CAISNSDRPYDGYTF. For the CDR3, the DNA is TGTGCCATCAGTAACTCGGACAGACCTTATGATGGCTACACCTTC.

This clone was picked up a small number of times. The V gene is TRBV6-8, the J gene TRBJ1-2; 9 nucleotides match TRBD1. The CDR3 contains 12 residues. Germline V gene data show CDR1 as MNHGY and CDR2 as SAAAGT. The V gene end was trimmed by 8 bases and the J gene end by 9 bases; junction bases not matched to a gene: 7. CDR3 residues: CASRDRALCYTF. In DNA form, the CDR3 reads TGTGCCAGCCGGGACAGGGCGTTGTGCTACACCTTC.

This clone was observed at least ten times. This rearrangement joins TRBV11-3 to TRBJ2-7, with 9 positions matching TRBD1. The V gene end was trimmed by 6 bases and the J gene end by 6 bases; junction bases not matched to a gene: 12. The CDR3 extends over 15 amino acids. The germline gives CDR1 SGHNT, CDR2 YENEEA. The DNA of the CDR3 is TGTGCCAGCAGTAAACGCGGGACAGGGATTCGCGAGCAGTACTTC. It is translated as CASSKRGTGIREQYF.

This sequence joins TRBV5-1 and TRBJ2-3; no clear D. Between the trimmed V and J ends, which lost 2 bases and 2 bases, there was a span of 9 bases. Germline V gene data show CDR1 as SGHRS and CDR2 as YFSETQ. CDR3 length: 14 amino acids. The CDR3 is CASSFAYLTDTQYF. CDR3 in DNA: TGCGCCAGCAGCTTCGCTTACCTCACAGATACGCAGTATTTT.

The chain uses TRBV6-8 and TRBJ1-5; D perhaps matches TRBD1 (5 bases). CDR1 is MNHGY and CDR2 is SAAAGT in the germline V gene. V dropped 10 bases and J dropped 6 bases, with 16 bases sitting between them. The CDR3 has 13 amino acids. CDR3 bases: TGTGCCATCGATAGGGGATTGGGTCAGCCCCAGCATTTT. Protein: CAIDRGLGQPQHF.

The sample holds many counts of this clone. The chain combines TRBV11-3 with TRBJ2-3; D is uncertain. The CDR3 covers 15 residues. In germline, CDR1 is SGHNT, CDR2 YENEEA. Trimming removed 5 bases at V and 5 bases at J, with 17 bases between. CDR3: CASSRSPRTEDTQYF. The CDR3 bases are TGTGCCAGCAGCCGAAGCCCCCGGACGGAAGATACGCAGTATTTT. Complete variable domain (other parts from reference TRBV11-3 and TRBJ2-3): EAGVVQSPRYKIIEKKQPVAFWCNPISGHNTLYWYLQNLGQGPELLIRYENEEAVDDSQLPKDRFSAERLKGVDSTLKIQPAELGDSAVYLCASSRSPRTEDTQYFGPGTRLTVL.

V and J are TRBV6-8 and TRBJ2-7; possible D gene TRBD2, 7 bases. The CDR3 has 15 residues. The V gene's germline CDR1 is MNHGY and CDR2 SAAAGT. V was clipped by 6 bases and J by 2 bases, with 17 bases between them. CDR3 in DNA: TGTGCCAGCAGGGACAACAGGGAGGGTGCCTACGAGCAGTACTTC. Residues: CASRDNREGAYEQYF.

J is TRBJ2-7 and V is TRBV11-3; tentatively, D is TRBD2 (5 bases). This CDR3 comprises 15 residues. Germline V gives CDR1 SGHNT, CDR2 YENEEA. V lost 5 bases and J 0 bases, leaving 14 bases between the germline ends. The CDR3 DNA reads TGTGCCAGCAGCGCCTCCCGGGGTTCCTCCTACGAGCAGTACTTC. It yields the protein CASSASRGSSYEQYF.

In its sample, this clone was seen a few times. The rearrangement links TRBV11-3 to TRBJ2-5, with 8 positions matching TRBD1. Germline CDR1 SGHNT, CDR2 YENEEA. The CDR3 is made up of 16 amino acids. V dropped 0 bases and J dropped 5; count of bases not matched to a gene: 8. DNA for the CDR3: TGTGCCAGCAGCTTAGATTTGGACAGGGAAGGGGAGACCCAGTACTTC. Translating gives CASSLDLDREGETQYF.

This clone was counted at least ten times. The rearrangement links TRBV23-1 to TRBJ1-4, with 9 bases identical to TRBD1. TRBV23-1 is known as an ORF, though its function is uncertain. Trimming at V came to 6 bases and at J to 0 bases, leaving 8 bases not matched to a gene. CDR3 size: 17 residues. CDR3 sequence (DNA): TGCGCCAGCAGCCCGGGACAGGGTTTCGCAACTAATGAAAAACTGTTTTTT. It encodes CASSPGQGFATNEKLFF.

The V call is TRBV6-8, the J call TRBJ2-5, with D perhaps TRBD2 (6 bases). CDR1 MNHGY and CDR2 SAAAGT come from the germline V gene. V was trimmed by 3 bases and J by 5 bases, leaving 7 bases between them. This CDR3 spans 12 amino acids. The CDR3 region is CASSYGRETQYF. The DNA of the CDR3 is TGTGCCAGCAGTTATGGGAGGGAGACCCAGTACTTC.

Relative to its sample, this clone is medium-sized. The CDR3 loop reads CASSPLGARGETQYF. In DNA form, the CDR3 reads TGTGCCAGCAGCCCCCTTGGAGCGCGGGGGGAGACCCAGTACTTC. The V and J genes are TRBV6-8 and TRBJ2-5; 7 positions agree with TRBD2. This CDR3 comprises 15 residues. In germline, CDR1 is MNHGY, CDR2 SAAAGT. After removal of 6 bases from V and 5 bases from J, the junction contained 12 bases not matched to a gene.

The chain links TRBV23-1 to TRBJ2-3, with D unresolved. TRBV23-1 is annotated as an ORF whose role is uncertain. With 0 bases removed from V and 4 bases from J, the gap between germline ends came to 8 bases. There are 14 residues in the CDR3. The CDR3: CASSQSGKSDTQYF. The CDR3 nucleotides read TGCGCCAGCAGTCAATCAGGGAAATCAGATACGCAGTATTTT.

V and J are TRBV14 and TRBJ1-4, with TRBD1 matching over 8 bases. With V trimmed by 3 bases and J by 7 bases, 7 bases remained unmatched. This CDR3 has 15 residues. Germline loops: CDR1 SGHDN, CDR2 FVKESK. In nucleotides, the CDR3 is TGTGCCAGCAGCCACCGACAGGGGAGGAGTGAAAAACTGTTTTTT. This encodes CASSHRQGRSEKLFF. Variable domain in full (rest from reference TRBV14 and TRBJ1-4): EAGVTQFPSHSVIEKGQTVTLRCDPISGHDNLYWYRRVMGKEIKFLLHFVKESKQDESGMPNNRFLAERTGGTYSTLKVQPAELEDSGVYFCASSHRQGRSEKLFFGSGTQLSVL.

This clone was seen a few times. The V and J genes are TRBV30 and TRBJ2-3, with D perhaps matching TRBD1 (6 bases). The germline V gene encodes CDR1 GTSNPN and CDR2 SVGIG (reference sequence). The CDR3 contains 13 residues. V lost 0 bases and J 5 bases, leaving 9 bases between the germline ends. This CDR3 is CAWSVRGGDTQYF. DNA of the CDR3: TGTGCCTGGAGTGTACGAGGGGGAGATACGCAGTATTTT.

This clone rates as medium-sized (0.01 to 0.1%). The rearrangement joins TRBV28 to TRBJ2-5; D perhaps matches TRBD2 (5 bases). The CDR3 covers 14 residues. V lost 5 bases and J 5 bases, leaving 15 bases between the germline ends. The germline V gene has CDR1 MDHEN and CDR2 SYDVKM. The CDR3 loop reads CASSPTVVAETQYF. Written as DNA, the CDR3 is TGTGCCAGCAGTCCAACGGTGGTAGCGGAGACCCAGTACTTC.

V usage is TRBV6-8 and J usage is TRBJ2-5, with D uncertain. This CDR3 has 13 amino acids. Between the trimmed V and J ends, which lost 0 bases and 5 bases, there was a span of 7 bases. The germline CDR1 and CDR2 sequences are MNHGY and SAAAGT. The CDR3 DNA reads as TGTGCCAGCAGTTACTCGTTGGTCGAGACCCAGTACTTC. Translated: CASSYSLVETQYF.

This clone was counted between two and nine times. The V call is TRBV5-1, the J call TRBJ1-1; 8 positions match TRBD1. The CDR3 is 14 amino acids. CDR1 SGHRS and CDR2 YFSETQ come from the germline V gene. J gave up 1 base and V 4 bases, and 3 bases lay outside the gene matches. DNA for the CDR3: TGCGCCAGCAGCCCCGGGACAGGGAACACTGAAGCTTTCTTT. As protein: CASSPGTGNTEAFF.